This T cell receptor beta chain is from a study of post-analysis software for immune sequencing data. Background on the study: Relapsing-remitting, secondary progressive and progressive-relapsing multiple sclerosis courses were included. Points from the study as a whole: Clustering by F measure revealed strong co-clustering among samples prepared together in one batch. Controls showed lower frequencies than patients for roughly five TRBV segments, and TRBV5-6, TRBV5-1 and TRBV20-1 were among these. For normalized Chao1 diversity, multiple sclerosis patients scored significantly lower than controls did.

Unique molecular identifiers featured in each of the TCR beta cDNA libraries. TCRdb fed the PCR reads into MiXCR, producing one record per CDR3 protein. The sample lists hundreds of thousands of distinct CDR3 sequences; roughly 30% were seen once. The CDR3 sequence is 15 residues long. V lost 3 bases to trimming and J lost 5 bases; unmatched junction nucleotides: 3. Germline V CDR1 and CDR2: SGHTA, FQGNSA. This clonotype was seen many times. Its antigen is as yet unknown. The TCR originated in a girl aged 5-17 years with multiple sclerosis. The V gene is TRBV7-2, the J gene TRBJ2-3, with 12 positions matching TRBD2. Sequencing was done on a sample of blood. CDR3 DNA sequence: TGTGCCAGCAGCTTGGGGGGACTAGCGGGAGATACGCAGTATTTT. Encoded protein: CASSLGGLAGDTQYF.